This T cell receptor beta chain came from a study of read filtering for tumor transcriptome and immune sequencing. The overall study: Per sample, TCR-region reads ranged about 4.05 to 10.27 million by IR-seq, 85 to 1273 by RNA-seq.

In the case of this clonotype: Its antigen is currently unknown.

The CDR3 length is 15 residues. Germline V CDR1 and CDR2: SQVTM, ANQGSEA. The ends lost 3 bases at V and 1 base at J; junction bases unmatched: 4. Broader study findings: About four fifths of IR-seq clonotypes had a single read, yet these held roughly 3.7% of reads.

From approximately 430 ng of RNA, a library with molecular barcoded alpha/delta and beta/gamma adaptors was made. TCRdb itself ran the reads through MiXCR, one entry per CDR3 protein. The profile shows over 15,000 distinct CDR3 sequences, 22% of them singletons. Sequencing was performed on a population of CD138-negative cells sorted from bone marrow. The gene calls are TRBV29-1 and TRBJ2-1; 9 bases agree with TRBD1. This clonotype was sampled from a donor at least 40 years old with multiple myeloma. CDR3 sequence reads: CSVDVGQGSYNEQFF. DNA for the CDR3: TGCAGCGTTGACGTTGGACAGGGGTCCTACAATGAGCAGTTCTTC.